This T cell receptor (beta chain) emerged from a study of Ad26.COV2.S vaccination and SARS-CoV-2 variants. The wider study: Once or twice, 56 days apart, Ad26.COV2.S was delivered intramuscularly.

Treatment of the sample: around 19 received Ad26.COV2.S at low or high dose, single or two shots; five or six received placebo; per-sample allocation not given. Sampling happened 63 days after the first vaccine or placebo injection. V was clipped by 5 bases and J by 3 bases; unmatched bases: 6. From germline, CDR1 is LGHDT and CDR2 YNNKEL (reference sequence). CDR3 length equals 15 residues. On this clone itself: Antigen: not known.

General study findings and limits: Analyses of TCR breadth and depth may have underestimated total T cell responses. Breadth of non-spike TCRs did not differ between vaccinees and placebo recipients. Reported post-vaccination CD8+ and CD4+ T cell responses to spike showed substantial breadth.

The assay was immunoSEQ multiplex PCR, and TCRdb's table has in-frame clones only and misses some. The repertoire holds 350,000 to 600,000 clones, with 89% as singletons. This receptor was taken from a person aged 18-65 years who received the Ad26.COV2.S COVID-19 vaccine or a placebo. Source: peripheral blood, taken in a trial of Ad26.COV2.S vaccine versus placebo. The chain joins TRBV3-1 (or the pseudogene TRBV3-2) to TRBJ2-2, with 7 bases aligning to TRBD2. The CDR3 sequence: CASSKGLWDTGELFF. The CDR3 DNA reads as TGTGCCAGCAGCAAGGGACTATGGGACACCGGGGAGCTGTTTTTT.